The 14 T cell receptor beta chains in this list originate from one sample, sequenced in a study of T cell responses to AZD1222 COVID-19 vaccine. Clones were read by immunoSEQ multiplex PCR, and TCRdb kept only the in-frame ones, dropping some. The sample records some 87,000 clones, around 89% being singletons. The material was peripheral blood, obtained on day 0 of AZD1222 vaccination. The receptor source for this set is an adult in good health.

This chain joins TRBV5-6 and TRBJ1-1, with D possibly matching TRBD1 (6 bases). V lost 4 bases and J lost 1, with 17 bases in between. The CDR3 spans 16 residues. CDR1 is SGHDT, CDR2 YYEEEE, per germline. This CDR3 is CASSPKRGRANTEAFF. CDR3 DNA sequence: TGTGCCAGCAGCCCCAAACGGGGGCGAGCGAACACTGAAGCTTTCTTT.

The chain is built from TRBV27 and TRBJ1-5; no definite D call. The ends were cut back, 7 bases at V and 1 base at J, with 11 bases in the middle. CDR3 length: 14 residues. From germline, CDR1 is MNHEY and CDR2 SMNVEV (reference sequence). CDR3 region: CASTGYGSNQPQHF. CDR3 in DNA: TGTGCCAGCACCGGATACGGGAGCAATCAGCCCCAGCATTTT.

This chain connects TRBV7-3 to TRBJ1-3; TRBD1 might be the D (5 bases). Germline CDR1 reads SGHTA; CDR2 reads FQGTGA. This CDR3 has 14 amino acids. Trimming took 2 bases from V and 2 from J, leaving 7 bases between them. The CDR3 here is CASSLGTAGNTIYF. CDR3 DNA: TGTGCCAGCAGCTTAGGGACGGCTGGAAACACCATATATTTT.

This chain joins TRBV7-2 and TRBJ1-2; TRBD1 aligns across 7 bases. The germline V gene encodes CDR1 SGHTA and CDR2 FQGNSA. This CDR3 has 17 residues. The V segment lost 5 bases and the J segment 5 bases; nucleotides outside the gene matches: 17. The CDR3 sequence is CASSPSFRGAGGYGYTF. DNA for the CDR3: TGTGCCAGCAGCCCCTCCTTCAGGGGGGCTGGGGGATATGGCTACACCTTC.

The chain links TRBV27 to TRBJ2-1, with a possible D match to TRBD1 (5 bases). The CDR3 has 13 amino acids. The V end lost 2 bases, the J end lost 7 bases, and 9 bases lay between the germline ends. Looked up from germline, CDR1 is MNHEY and CDR2 is SMNVEV (reference sequence). Here the CDR3 reads CASSLRGGNEQFF. The CDR3 coding sequence is TGTGCCAGCAGTTTAAGGGGTGGGAATGAGCAGTTCTTC.

The chain combines TRBV29-1 with TRBJ1-3; weak D call: TRBD1 (5 bases). Germline-derived CDR1 and CDR2 are SQVTM and ANQGSEA. Trimming pared 4 bases from V and 2 bases from J, leaving 9 bases between. The CDR3 totals 13 residues. The CDR3 bases are TGCAGCGTTGTGCGGGGGACTGGAAACACCATATATTTT. Its protein product is CSVVRGTGNTIYF.

The chain combines TRBV19 with TRBJ2-3; no firm D call. The CDR3 is made up of 12 amino acids. Trimming took 7 bases from V and 2 from J, leaving 7 bases between them. Germline CDR1 is LNHDA and CDR2 is SQIVND (reference sequence). The CDR3 DNA reads as TGTGCCAGTAACAGCGACACAGATACGCAGTATTTT. The encoded protein is CASNSDTDTQYF.

J is TRBJ2-3 and V is TRBV6-4; the D gene is possibly TRBD2 (6 bases). The germline gives CDR1 MRHNA, CDR2 SNTAGT. The CDR3 sequence is 15 residues long. The ends were cut back, 3 bases at V and 2 bases at J, with 12 bases in the middle. The CDR3 bases are TGTGCCAGCAGTGAGGGGACTTTACTCACAGATACGCAGTATTTT. It encodes CASSEGTLLTDTQYF.

The rearrangement links TRBV5-6 to TRBJ2-7, with D uncertain. The length of the CDR3 is 10 residues. Trimming took 4 bases from V and 7 from J, leaving 6 bases between them. Germline V lookup: CDR1 SGHDT, CDR2 YYEEEE. The CDR3 is CASSIPEQYF. The DNA of the CDR3 is TGTGCCAGCAGCATCCCGGAGCAGTACTTC.

This sequence joins TRBV6-6 and TRBJ1-1; D gene ambiguous. CDR1 and CDR2 from the germline V gene are MNHNY and SVGAGI (reference sequence). Trimming shortened V by 6 bases and J by 6 bases, and 17 bases separated the two germline ends. The CDR3 is 14 residues long. DNA of the CDR3: TGTGCCAGCAGAAATACCTCGTCTTGGGCTGAAGCTTTCTTT. This translates into CASRNTSSWAEAFF.

The CDR3 DNA reads TGCGCCAGCAGCTTGCCTTCTAGCGGGAGCAATGAGCAGTTCTTC. Its translation is CASSLPSSGSNEQFF. The chain combines TRBV5-1 with TRBJ2-1, with 10 bases matching TRBD2. CDR1 is SGHRS, CDR2 YFSETQ, per germline. CDR3 length: 15 residues. The V and J ends lost 1 base and 6 bases, in that order; junction bases with no gene match: 4.

The rearrangement uses TRBV3-1 (or the pseudogene TRBV3-2) and TRBJ2-1; 9 bases align to TRBD2. CDR1 is LGHDT, CDR2 YNNKEL, per germline (reference sequence). The CDR3 totals 13 residues. Trimming took 6 bases from V and 7 from J; bases not matched to a gene: 4. Written as DNA, the CDR3 is TGTGCCAGCAGTCGAGCGGGAGGAAATGAGCAGTTCTTC. Translation gives CASSRAGGNEQFF.

V is TRBV11-3 and J is TRBJ2-5; 7 bases line up with TRBD1. The CDR3 covers 14 residues. The junction had 3 bases not matched to a gene; V was cut back by 5 bases and J by 0 bases. The germline V gene has CDR1 SGHNT and CDR2 YENEEA. CDR3 amino acids: CASSRQGDQETQYF. The DNA of the CDR3 is TGTGCCAGCAGCCGGCAGGGGGACCAAGAGACCCAGTACTTC.

The J gene is TRBJ2-1, the V gene TRBV6-2 or TRBV6-3; D possibly corresponds to TRBD1 (6 bases). The germline gives CDR1 MNHEY, CDR2 SVGEGT. The CDR3 length is 14 residues. V gave up 6 bases and J gave up 8 bases, with 17 bases separating them. CDR3 nucleotide sequence: TGTGCCAGCAGCAACAGGGTTGGTTTTGATGAGCAGTTCTTC. It translates to CASSNRVGFDEQFF.